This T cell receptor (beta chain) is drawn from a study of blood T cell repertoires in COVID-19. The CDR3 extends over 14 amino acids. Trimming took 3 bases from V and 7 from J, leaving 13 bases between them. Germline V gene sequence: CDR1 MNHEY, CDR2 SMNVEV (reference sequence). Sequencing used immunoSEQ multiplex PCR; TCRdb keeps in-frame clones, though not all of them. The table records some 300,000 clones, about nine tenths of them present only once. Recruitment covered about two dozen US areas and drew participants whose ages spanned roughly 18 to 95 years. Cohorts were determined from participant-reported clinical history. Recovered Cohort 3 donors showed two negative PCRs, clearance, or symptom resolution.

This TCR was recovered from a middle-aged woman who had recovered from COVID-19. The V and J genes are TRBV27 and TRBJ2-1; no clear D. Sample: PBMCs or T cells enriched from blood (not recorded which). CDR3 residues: CASSFLRPLNEQFF. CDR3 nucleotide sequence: TGTGCCAGCAGTTTCCTGCGGCCGCTTAATGAGCAGTTCTTC.